The clone carrying this T cell receptor (beta chain) was detected only a few times. The antigen is undetermined. This entry is derived from a study of early T cells in non-severe SARS-CoV-2 infection. For the study at large: Sequencing input comprised bulk RNA from unsorted whole blood; chain pairing was not available. Study-wide findings and caveats: The VDJdb matching leaned toward anti-spike CD8 responses and overlooked private and CD4 specificities.

V lost 0 bases and J lost 3; bases outside the gene matches: 3. Germline CDR1 reads KGHSH; CDR2 reads LQKENI. This CDR3 is built from 15 residues. Individual cDNA molecules carried attached unique molecular identifiers. A single record per CDR3 protein comes from TCRdb applying MiXCR to the 5' RACE reads. The table shows some 30,000 distinct CDR3 sequences, with 6.6% occurring only once. Sample: whole blood. V is TRBV18 and J is TRBJ2-7, with 9 bases matching TRBD1. This sequence was found in an adult who was a healthcare worker with PCR-confirmed SARS-CoV-2 infection or an uninfected control (not recorded which). This CDR3 reads CASSPPGQGVYEQYF. The DNA of the CDR3 is TGTGCCAGCTCACCACCGGGACAGGGTGTCTACGAGCAGTACTTC.